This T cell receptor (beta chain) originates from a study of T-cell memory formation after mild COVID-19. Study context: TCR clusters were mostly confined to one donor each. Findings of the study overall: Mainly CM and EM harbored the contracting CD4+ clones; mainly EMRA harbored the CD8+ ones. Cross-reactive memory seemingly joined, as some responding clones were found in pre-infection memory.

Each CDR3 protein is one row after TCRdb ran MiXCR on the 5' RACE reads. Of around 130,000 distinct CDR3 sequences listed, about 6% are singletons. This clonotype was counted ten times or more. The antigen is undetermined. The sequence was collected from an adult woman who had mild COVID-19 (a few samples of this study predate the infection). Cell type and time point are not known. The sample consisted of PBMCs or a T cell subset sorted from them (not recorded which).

CDR3 nucleotide sequence: TGTGCCAGCAGGTCCCCTAGCACAGATACGCAGTATTTT. This translates into CASRSPSTDTQYF. V usage is TRBV7-3 and J usage is TRBJ2-3; D gene unclear. Germline CDR1 reads SGHTA; CDR2 reads FQGTGA. The CDR3 extends over 13 amino acids. The V and J ends lost 6 bases and 0 bases respectively, with 7 bases between them.